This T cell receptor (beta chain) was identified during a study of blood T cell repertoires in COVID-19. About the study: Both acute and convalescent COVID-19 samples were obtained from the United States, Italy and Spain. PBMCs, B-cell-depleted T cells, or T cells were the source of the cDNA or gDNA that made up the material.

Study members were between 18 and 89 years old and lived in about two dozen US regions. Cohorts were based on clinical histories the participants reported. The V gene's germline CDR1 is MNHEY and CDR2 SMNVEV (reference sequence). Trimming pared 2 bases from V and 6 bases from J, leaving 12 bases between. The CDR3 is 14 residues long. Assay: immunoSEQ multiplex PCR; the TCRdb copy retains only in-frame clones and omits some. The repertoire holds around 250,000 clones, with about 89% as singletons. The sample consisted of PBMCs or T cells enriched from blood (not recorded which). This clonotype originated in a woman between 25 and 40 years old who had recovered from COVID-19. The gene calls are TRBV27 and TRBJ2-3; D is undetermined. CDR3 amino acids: CASSLLRTGDTQYF. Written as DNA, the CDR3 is TGTGCCAGCAGTTTACTTCGAACCGGGGATACGCAGTATTTT.